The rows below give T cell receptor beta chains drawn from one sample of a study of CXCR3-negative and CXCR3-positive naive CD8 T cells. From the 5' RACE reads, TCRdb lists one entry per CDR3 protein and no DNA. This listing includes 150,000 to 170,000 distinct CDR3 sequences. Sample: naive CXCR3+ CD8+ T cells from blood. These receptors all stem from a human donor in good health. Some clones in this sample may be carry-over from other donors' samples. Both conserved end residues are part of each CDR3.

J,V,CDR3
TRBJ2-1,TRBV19,CASSFSGGNEQFF
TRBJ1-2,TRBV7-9,CASSLDRGDYGYTF
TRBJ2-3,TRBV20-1,CSARERASHTDTQYF
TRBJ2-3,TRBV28,CASRRQGILEDTQYF
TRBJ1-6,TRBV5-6,CASSLGPRGPESYNSPLHF
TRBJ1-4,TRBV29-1,CSVEPGTGEKLFF
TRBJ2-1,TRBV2,CASSGRTSGSVYEQFF
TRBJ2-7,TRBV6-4,CASRVFRDREDYEQYF
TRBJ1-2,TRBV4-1,CASSPRQGSGYGYTF
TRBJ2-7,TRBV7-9,CASSSPRQNSYEQYF
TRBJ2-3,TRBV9,CASSLHGGLTDTQYF
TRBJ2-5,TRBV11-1,CASSLGLAPQETQYF
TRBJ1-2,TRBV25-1,CASSPLWNSINYGYTF
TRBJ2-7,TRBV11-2,CASSPTGFTYEQYF
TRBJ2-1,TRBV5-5,CASTLGLSYNEQFF
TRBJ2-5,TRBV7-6,CASSPLLYQETQYF
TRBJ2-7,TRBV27,CASSLSDAYEQYF
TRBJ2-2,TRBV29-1,CSVKLAVANTGELFF
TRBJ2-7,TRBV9,CASSHSPGDSSYEQYF
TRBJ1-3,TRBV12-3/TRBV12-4,CASSPVTGTLVSGNTIYF
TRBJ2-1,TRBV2,CASSEVTPSISNEQFF